This T cell receptor (beta chain) is from a study of beta chain features in type 1 diabetes. With 5 bases removed from V and 2 bases from J, the gap between germline ends came to 18 bases. CDR3 length: 16 residues. The germline gives CDR1 SGHTA, CDR2 FQGNSA. cDNA synthesis used the whole RNA isolate, giving expressed TCRB sequences. Profiled with immunoSEQ multiplex PCR; TCRdb holds only in-frame clones, not every one. Of approximately 250,000 clones listed, roughly 10% are singletons. This clone turned up a few times. The antigen remains undetermined. Overall study findings and caveats: Sequencing the cDNA could make cells with high TCR expression show up more than they should. Shorter TCRB CDR3s, moderately but significantly so, were found in Type 1 diabetes patients in all four CD4+ subsets. Insertion counts at VDJ junctions were lower in type 1 diabetes patients, who also showed more deletions there.

Specimen: naive CD4+ T cells from blood. This clonotype originated in a man aged 25-45 years with type 1 diabetes. This chain links TRBV7-2 with TRBJ2-5; D may be TRBD2 (6 bases). The CDR3 DNA reads TGTGCCAGCAGCCAGCGATGGTTCAGCGGGCAAGAGACCCAGTACTTC. Protein sequence: CASSQRWFSGQETQYF.